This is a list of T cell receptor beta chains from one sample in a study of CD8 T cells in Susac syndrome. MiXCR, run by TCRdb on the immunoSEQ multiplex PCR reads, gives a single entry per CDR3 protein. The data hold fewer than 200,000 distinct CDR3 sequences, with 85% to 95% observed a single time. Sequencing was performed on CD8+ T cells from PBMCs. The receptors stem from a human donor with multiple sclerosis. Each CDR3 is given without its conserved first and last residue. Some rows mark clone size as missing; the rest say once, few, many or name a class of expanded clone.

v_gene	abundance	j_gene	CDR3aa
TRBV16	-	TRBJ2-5	ASSQSVKGRETQY
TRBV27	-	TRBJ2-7	ASRPGMVYEQY
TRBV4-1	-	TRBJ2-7	ASSQPGLRTYEQY
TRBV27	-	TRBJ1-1	ASSLMDRTEAF
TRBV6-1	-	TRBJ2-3	ANWAPGTGIADTQY
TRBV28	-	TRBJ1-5	ASSLFGVSNQPQH
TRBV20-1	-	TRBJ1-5	SAATGNQPQH
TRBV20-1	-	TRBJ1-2	SATGHKTDYGYT
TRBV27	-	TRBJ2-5	ASSLQGQETQY
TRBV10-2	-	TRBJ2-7	ASRRLAGHEQY
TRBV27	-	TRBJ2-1	ASSLRGEYNEQF
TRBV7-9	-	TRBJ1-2	ASSPPAGITNYGYT
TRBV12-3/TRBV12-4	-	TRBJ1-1	ASTRTMNTEAF
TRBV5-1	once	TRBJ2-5	ASSTRDSSRETQY
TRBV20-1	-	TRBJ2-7	SAPASGSYEQY
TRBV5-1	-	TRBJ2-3	ASSERLAGENTQY
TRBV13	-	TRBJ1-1	ASSPGPTLTTEAF
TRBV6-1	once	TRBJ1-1	ASSVVSASGGTEAF
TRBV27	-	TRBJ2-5	ASSLWVGETQY
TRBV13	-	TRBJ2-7	ASSLVFREYEQY
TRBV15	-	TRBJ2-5	ATSTTSGQETQY
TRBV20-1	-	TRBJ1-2	SARVTGGPIYGYT
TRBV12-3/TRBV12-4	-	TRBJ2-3	ASSFGDTDTQY
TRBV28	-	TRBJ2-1	ASAGISELNEQF
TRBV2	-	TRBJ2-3	ASAGDTSTDTQY
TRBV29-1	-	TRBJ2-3	SVQGTDTQY
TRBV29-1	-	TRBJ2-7	SVSSGAYEQY
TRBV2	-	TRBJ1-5	AAGNQPQH
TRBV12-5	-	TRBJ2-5	ASGPSLQETQY
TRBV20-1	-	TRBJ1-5	SAREQMQGYQPQH
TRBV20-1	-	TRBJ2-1	SGEAGGGEHEQF
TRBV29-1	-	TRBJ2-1	SVPGLAPF
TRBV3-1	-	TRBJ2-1	ASSQDLQFGWRAGYNEQF
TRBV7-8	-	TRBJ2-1	ASSLRSGRALEQF
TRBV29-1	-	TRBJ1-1	SAPTGGEAF
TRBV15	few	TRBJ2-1	ATSRGGEQF
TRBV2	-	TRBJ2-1	ASSAGSNNEQF
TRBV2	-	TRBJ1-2	ASSEEGQGSYGYT
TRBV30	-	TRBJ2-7	AWKGTAYEQY
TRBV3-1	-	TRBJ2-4	ASSQDVARGLYIQY
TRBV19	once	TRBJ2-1	ASSTASSYNEQF
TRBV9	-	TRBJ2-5	ASSVAGQSQETQY
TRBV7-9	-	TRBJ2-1	ASSPTYRDEQF
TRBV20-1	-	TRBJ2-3	SARNPSTSLVSDTQY
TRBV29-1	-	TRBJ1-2	SVPDRAEGYT
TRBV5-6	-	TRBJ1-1	ASSLVHTEAF
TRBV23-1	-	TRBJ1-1	ASSQLFGPNTEAF
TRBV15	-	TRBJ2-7	ATSRDRSSYEQY
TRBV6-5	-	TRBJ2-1	ASQGYSYNEQF
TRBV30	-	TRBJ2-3	AWNLGGTDTQY
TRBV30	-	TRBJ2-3	AWSTLRGTTQY
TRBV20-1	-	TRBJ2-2	SAIVGLHPTGELF
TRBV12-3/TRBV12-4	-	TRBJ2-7	ASSFPKSGTVRDREQY